This TCR beta chain was identified in a study of blood T cell repertoires in COVID-19. Trimming took off 5 bases at V and 5 bases at J, with 11 bases between the two ends. The CDR3 is 13 amino acids. Germline V gene data show CDR1 as MNHNY and CDR2 as SVGAGI (reference sequence). Authors' data handling: Estimation of nucleated cell counts was performed using reference gene primer amplification. The repertoire was sequenced with immunoSEQ multiplex PCR; TCRdb's copy has only in-frame clones and lacks some. The DNA was the basis for D and trimming; V, J and clone size are from that table. Here the sample spans 250,000 to 300,000 clones, around 90% being singletons.

This clonotype was sampled from a man between 50 and 59 years old with acute or convalescent COVID-19. The sample taken for sequencing was peripheral blood. This sequence joins TRBV6-6 and TRBJ2-3; D gene ambiguous. The DNA of the CDR3 is TGTGCCAGCAGTACCCGACTGCGAGATACGCAGTATTTT. This gives the protein CASSTRLRDTQYF.